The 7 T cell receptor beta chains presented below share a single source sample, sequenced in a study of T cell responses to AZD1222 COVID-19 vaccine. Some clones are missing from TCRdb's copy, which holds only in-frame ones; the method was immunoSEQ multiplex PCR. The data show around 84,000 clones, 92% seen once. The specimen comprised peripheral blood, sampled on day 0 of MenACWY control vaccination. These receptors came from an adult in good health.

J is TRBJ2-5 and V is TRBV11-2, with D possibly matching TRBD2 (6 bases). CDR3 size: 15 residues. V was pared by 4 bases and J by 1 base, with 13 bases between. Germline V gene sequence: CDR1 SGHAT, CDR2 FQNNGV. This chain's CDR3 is CASSSRPGGQETQYF. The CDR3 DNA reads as TGTGCCAGCAGCTCACGCCCCGGGGGCCAAGAGACCCAGTACTTC. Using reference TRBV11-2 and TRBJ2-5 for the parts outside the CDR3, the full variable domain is EAGVAQSPRYKIIEKRQSVAFWCNPISGHATLYWYQQILGQGPKLLIQFQNNGVVDDSQLPKDRFSAERLKGVDSTLKIQPAKLEDSAVYLCASSSRPGGQETQYFGPGTRLLVL.

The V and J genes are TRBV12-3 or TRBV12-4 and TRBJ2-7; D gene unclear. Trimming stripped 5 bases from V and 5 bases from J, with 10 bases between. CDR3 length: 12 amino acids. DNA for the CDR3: TGTGCCAGCAGTCTCCTAGTGAACGAGCAGTACTTC. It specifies CASSLLVNEQYF.

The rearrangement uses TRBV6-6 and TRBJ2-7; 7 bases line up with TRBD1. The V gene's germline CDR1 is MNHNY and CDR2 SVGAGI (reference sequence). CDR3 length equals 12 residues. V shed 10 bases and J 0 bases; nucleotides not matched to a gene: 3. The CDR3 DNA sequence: TGTGCCACCGGACAGGACTCCTACGAGCAGTACTTC. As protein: CATGQDSYEQYF.

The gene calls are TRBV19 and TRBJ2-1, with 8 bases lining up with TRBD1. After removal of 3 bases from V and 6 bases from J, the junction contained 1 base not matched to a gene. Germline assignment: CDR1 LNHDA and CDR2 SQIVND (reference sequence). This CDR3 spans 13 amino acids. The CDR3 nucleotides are TGTGCCAGTAGTATTGGACAGGGCAATGAGCAGTTCTTC. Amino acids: CASSIGQGNEQFF. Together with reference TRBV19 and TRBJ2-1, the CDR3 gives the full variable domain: DGGITQSPKYLFRKEGQNVTLSCEQNLNHDAMYWYRQDPGQGLRLIYYSQIVNDFQKGDIAEGYSVSREKKESFPLTVTSAQKNPTAFYLCASSIGQGNEQFFGPGTRLTVL.

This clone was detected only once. CDR3 protein: CASNNQPQHF. In nucleotides, the CDR3 is TGTGCCAGTAACAATCAGCCCCAGCATTTT. The chain has TRBV19 and TRBJ1-5; no reliable D call. Germline loops: CDR1 LNHDA, CDR2 SQIVND (reference sequence). CDR3 length equals 10 residues. Trimming removed 7 bases from V and 3 bases from J, with 1 base in between.

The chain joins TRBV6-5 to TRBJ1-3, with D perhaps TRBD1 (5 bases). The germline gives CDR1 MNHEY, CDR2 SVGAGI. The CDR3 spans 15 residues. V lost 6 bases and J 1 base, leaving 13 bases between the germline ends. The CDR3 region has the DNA TGTGCCAGCAGGTCCCTGGGGGAATCTGGAAACACCATATATTTT. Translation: CASRSLGESGNTIYF.

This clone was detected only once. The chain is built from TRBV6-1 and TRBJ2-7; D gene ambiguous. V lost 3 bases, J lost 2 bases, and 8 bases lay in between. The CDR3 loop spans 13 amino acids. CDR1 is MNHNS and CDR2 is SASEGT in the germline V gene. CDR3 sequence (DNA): TGTGCCAGCAGTGATGGGCAAACCTACGAGCAGTACTTC. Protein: CASSDGQTYEQYF.